Presented here are 22 T cell receptor beta chains from one specimen sequenced in a study of control samples from healthy donors and cancer patients. The table came from immunoSEQ multiplex PCR; TCRdb's copy has only in-frame clones and leaves some out. The sample lists about 84,000 clones; around 83% were seen once. Sample: PBMCs. These receptors all stem from a man between 60 and 75 years old with head and neck cancer.

The CDR3 coding sequence is TGCGCCAGCAGTGAGTCGGGGGACTCCCTTAGGTACGAGCAGTACTTC. It codes for CASSESGDSLRYEQYF. The rearrangement links TRBV10-2 to TRBJ2-7; D may be TRBD2 (6 bases). V was cut by 0 bases and J by 4 bases, with 16 bases left in between. Germline V gene sequence: CDR1 WSHSY, CDR2 SAAADI. The CDR3 is 16 residues long.

The rearrangement links TRBV6-5 to TRBJ2-7; D assignment may be TRBD1 or TRBD2 (5 bases each). Germline V gene sequence: CDR1 MNHEY, CDR2 SVGAGI. This CDR3 has 15 residues. Between the trimmed V and J ends, which lost 6 bases and 4 bases, there was a span of 19 bases. The CDR3 spells CASSAPGRPFYEQYF. In nucleotides, the CDR3 is TGTGCCAGCAGCGCCCCGGGACGGCCTTTTTACGAGCAGTACTTC.

Notes on this clone: Other DNA variants within this sample encode the same CDR3. V usage is TRBV5-1 and J usage is TRBJ1-2; D gene ambiguous. Trimming stripped 0 bases from V and 2 bases from J, with 5 bases between. The CDR3 extends over 13 amino acids. Germline V gene lookup returns CDR1 SGHRS and CDR2 YFSETQ. CDR3 residues: CASSLGSNYGYTF. CDR3 DNA: TGCGCCAGCAGCTTGGGGTCGAACTATGGCTACACCTTC.

V gene TRBV19 combines with J gene TRBJ2-7, with 7 bases identical to TRBD2. V trimming: 4 bases; J trimming: 1 base; junction bases outside the gene matches: 4. Germline-derived CDR1 and CDR2 are LNHDA and SQIVND (reference sequence). CDR3 length equals 14 residues. This chain's CDR3 is CASSRVGGSYEQYF. In DNA form, the CDR3 reads TGTGCCAGTAGTAGGGTCGGGGGGTCCTACGAGCAGTACTTC.

This chain links TRBV6-5 with TRBJ2-3; tentatively, D is TRBD2 (6 bases). Germline CDR1 reads MNHEY; CDR2 reads SVGAGI. Trimming stripped 2 bases from V and 4 bases from J, with 16 bases between. This CDR3 contains 16 residues. The CDR3 region has the DNA TGTGCCAGCAGTTACCCGCCGGGACTTTCGCCAGATACGCAGTATTTT. This gives the protein CASSYPPGLSPDTQYF.

The chain recombines TRBV28 with TRBJ2-5, with D possibly being TRBD1 (6 bases). Germline V CDR1 and CDR2: MDHEN, SYDVKM. V lost 4 bases, J lost 1 base, and 13 bases lay in between. CDR3 length equals 15 residues. The CDR3 sequence is CASSSQTGTQETQYF. As DNA, the CDR3 is TGTGCCAGCAGTTCCCAAACAGGGACCCAAGAGACCCAGTACTTC.

The chain uses TRBV3-1 (or the pseudogene TRBV3-2) and TRBJ2-1, with TRBD2 matching over 8 bases. The CDR3 has 14 amino acids. Germline V gives CDR1 LGHDT, CDR2 YNNKEL (reference sequence). J was trimmed by 7 bases and V by 6 bases; bases with no gene match: 8. The CDR3 here is CASSDGRAGNEQFF. DNA of the CDR3: TGTGCCAGCAGTGACGGGAGGGCCGGGAATGAGCAGTTCTTC.

The genes are TRBV28 and TRBJ1-2; the D gene is possibly TRBD1 (5 bases). Per germline, CDR1 MDHEN and CDR2 SYDVKM. V dropped 5 bases and J dropped 5 bases, with 21 bases sitting between them. The CDR3 contains 16 residues. As DNA, the CDR3 is TGTGCCAGCAGTAGTTCAAATGGGGGATATCGTTATGGCTACACCTTC. Encoded protein: CASSSSNGGYRYGYTF.

A note on this clone: Sequence at one end of the junction differs from germline and may be a read error. The chain combines TRBV28 with TRBJ2-3; 8 bases line up with TRBD2. Germline V lookup: CDR1 MDHEN, CDR2 SYDVKM. This CDR3 contains 15 residues. For the CDR3, the DNA is TGTGCCAGCAGTCCGCCGCGGACTAGCAGAGATACGCAGTATTTT. It is translated as CASSPPRTSRDTQYF. Supplemented by reference TRBV28 and TRBJ2-3, the full variable domain reads DVKVTQSSRYLVKRTGEKVFLECVQDMDHENMFWYRQDPGLGLRLIYFSYDVKMKEKGDIPEGYSVSREKKERFSLILESASTNQTSMYLCASSPPRTSRDTQYFGPGTRLTVL.

This chain connects TRBV5-6 to TRBJ2-5; 9 bases are a match to TRBD1. Germline CDR1 is SGHDT and CDR2 is YYEEEE. The CDR3 has 16 residues. The V gene end was trimmed by 6 bases and the J gene end by 1 base; junction bases not matched to a gene: 10. The CDR3 region is CASKNPGQGPQETQYF. CDR3 DNA: TGTGCCAGCAAAAACCCGGGACAGGGACCCCAAGAGACCCAGTACTTC.

V gene TRBV10-3 combines with J gene TRBJ2-3, with 10 bases lining up with TRBD2. The CDR3 totals 15 residues. Per the germline V gene, CDR1 is ENHRY and CDR2 is SYGVKD. V lost 3 bases and J lost 3; bases outside the gene matches: 3. This CDR3 reads CAISEAGGRTDTQYF. In DNA, the CDR3 is TGTGCCATCAGTGAAGCGGGAGGGCGAACAGATACGCAGTATTTT.

The chain recombines TRBV28 with TRBJ1-5; D is possibly TRBD1 (5 bases). Germline V gives CDR1 MDHEN, CDR2 SYDVKM. The CDR3 is made up of 15 amino acids. V dropped 3 bases and J dropped 6 bases, with 15 bases sitting between them. The CDR3 sequence is CASSFGGTSIQPQHF. The CDR3 DNA follows: TGTGCCAGCAGTTTTGGGGGAACCTCTATTCAGCCCCAGCATTTT.

The sample holds one count of this clone. The V gene is TRBV19, the J gene TRBJ1-4, with unresolved D. From germline, CDR1 is LNHDA and CDR2 SQIVND (reference sequence). Trimming left V 4 bases short and J 6 bases short, with 9 bases between. CDR3 length: 13 residues. The CDR3 is CASSKSLYEKLFF. The CDR3 DNA reads as TGTGCCAGTAGTAAGAGCCTCTATGAAAAACTGTTTTTT.

CDR3 DNA: TGTGCCAGCAGTTTGTCATCCGGGACAGGGGGCGGAGAGACCCAGTACTTC. As protein: CASSLSSGTGGGETQYF. The V and J genes are TRBV28 and TRBJ2-5; 12 bases match TRBD1. Germline CDR1 and CDR2: MDHEN and SYDVKM. The junction had 9 bases not matched to a gene; V was cut back by 3 bases and J by 4 bases. The CDR3 is 17 amino acids.

CDR3 region: CASSIPPGTGANVLTF. CDR3 bases: TGTGCCAGTAGTATCCCCCCAGGGACCGGGGCCAACGTCCTGACTTTC. This sequence joins TRBV19 and TRBJ2-6; D is perhaps TRBD1 or TRBD2 (5 bases each). Trimming took 3 bases from V and 4 from J, leaving 13 bases between them. Per the germline V gene, CDR1 is LNHDA and CDR2 is SQIVND (reference sequence). This CDR3 spans 16 amino acids.

The chain uses TRBV6-5 and TRBJ1-3; no clear D. Deletions cut 7 bases from V and 3 bases from J, with 7 bases between. CDR3 length: 12 residues. Germline-derived CDR1 and CDR2 are MNHEY and SVGAGI. Here the CDR3 DNA reads TGTGCCAGCATCGGTAGTGGAAACACCATATATTTT. Its protein product is CASIGSGNTIYF.

The chain carries TRBV6-6 and TRBJ1-6, with 7 bases aligning to TRBD1. Trimming took 2 bases from V and 10 from J; bases not matched to a gene: 5. Germline V gene lookup returns CDR1 MNHNY and CDR2 SVGAGI (reference sequence). The CDR3 runs 14 residues. CDR3 protein: CASSYDRVGSPLHF. For the CDR3, the DNA is TGTGCCAGCAGTTACGACAGGGTAGGATCACCCCTCCACTTT.

V gene TRBV27 combines with J gene TRBJ1-4; a possible D gene is TRBD1 (5 bases). The germline V and J ends were trimmed by 0 bases and 8 bases, with 13 bases remaining between them. CDR1 and CDR2 (germline): MNHEY, SMNVEV (reference sequence). This CDR3 has 15 residues. CDR3 loop: CASSLSAQGREKLFF. CDR3 sequence (DNA): TGTGCCAGCAGTTTATCGGCCCAGGGAAGGGAAAAACTGTTTTTT.

This clone has only one observation. The rearrangement uses TRBV10-1 and TRBJ2-2; 10 nucleotides align to TRBD2. J lost 8 bases, V lost 4 bases, and 10 bases had no gene match. The CDR3 loop spans 16 amino acids. Germline loops: CDR1 WNHNN, CDR2 SYGVQD (reference sequence). DNA of the CDR3: TGCGCCAGCAGTGGAGCGATAGCGGGAGGAAGTGGGGAGCTGTTTTTT. Encoded protein: CASSGAIAGGSGELFF.

CDR3 amino acids: CASSQEARVGYEQYF. For the CDR3, the DNA is TGTGCCAGCAGCCAAGAGGCCAGGGTCGGATACGAGCAGTACTTC. The genes are TRBV4-2 and TRBJ2-7, with D possibly being TRBD1 (5 bases). Trimming cost V 0 bases and J 4 bases, with 13 bases left between them. The CDR3 has 15 residues. Germline loops: CDR1 LGHNA, CDR2 YNFKEQ.

CDR3 sequence reads: CASSANLAVRTDTQYF. CDR3 sequence (DNA): TGTGCCAGCAGTGCTAATCTAGCAGTAAGGACAGATACGCAGTATTTT. The V and J genes are TRBV25-1 and TRBJ2-3; D possibly corresponds to TRBD2 (5 bases). This CDR3 comprises 16 residues. Germline CDR1 reads MGHDK; CDR2 reads SYGVNS. Trimming removed 4 bases from V and 3 bases from J, with 17 bases in between.

This chain connects TRBV5-1 to TRBJ1-1; D unresolved. Germline values: CDR1 SGHRS, CDR2 YFSETQ. Deletions cut 0 bases from V and 6 bases from J, with 9 bases between. The CDR3 runs 13 residues. CDR3 DNA sequence: TGCGCCAGCAGCTTGGAGGCTATGGCTGAAGCTTTCTTT. This gives the protein CASSLEAMAEAFF.